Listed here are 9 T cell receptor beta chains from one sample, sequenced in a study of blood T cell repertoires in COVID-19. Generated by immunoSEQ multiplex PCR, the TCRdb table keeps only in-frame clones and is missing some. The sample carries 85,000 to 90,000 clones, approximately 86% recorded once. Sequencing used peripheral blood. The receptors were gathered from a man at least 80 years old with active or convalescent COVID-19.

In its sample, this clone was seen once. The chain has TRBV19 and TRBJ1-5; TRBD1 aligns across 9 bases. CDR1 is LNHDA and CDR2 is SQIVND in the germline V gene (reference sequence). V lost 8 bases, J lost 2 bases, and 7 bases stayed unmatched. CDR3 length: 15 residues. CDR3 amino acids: CASSATGGGNQPQHF. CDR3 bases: TGTGCCAGTTCGGCGACAGGGGGTGGCAATCAGCCCCAGCATTTT.

The CDR3 here is CASSQGEGQGYEQYF. DNA for the CDR3: TGCGCCAGCAGCCAAGGGGAGGGACAGGGGTACGAGCAGTACTTC. This chain connects TRBV4-3 to TRBJ2-7; 10 bases match TRBD1. Looked up from germline, CDR1 is LGHNA and CDR2 is YSLEER. V lost 1 base, J lost 4 bases, and 4 bases stayed unmatched. This CDR3 has 15 amino acids.

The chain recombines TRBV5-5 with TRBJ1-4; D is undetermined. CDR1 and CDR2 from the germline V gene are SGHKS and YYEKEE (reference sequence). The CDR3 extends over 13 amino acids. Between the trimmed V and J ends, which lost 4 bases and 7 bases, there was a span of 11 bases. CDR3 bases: TGTGCCAGCAGCGTGATTCGGGGTGAAAAACTGTTTTTT. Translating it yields CASSVIRGEKLFF.

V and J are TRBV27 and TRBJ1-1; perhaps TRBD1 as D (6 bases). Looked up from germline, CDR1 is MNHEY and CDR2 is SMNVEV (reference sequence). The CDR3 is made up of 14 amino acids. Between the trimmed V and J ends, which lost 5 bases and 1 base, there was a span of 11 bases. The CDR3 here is CASSLQGWNTEAFF. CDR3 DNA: TGTGCCAGCAGTCTACAGGGTTGGAACACTGAAGCTTTCTTT.

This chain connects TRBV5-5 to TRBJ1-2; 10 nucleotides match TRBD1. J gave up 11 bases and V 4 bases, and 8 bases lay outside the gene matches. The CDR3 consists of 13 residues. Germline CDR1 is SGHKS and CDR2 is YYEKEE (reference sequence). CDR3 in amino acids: CASSKGTGEWYTF. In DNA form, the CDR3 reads TGTGCCAGCAGCAAGGGGACAGGGGAATGGTACACCTTC.

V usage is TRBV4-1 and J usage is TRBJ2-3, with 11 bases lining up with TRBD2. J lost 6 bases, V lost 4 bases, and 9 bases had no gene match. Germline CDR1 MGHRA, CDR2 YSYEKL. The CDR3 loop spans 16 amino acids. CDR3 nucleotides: TGCGCCAGCAGCCTTGGGACTAGCGGCGGTTGGGATACGCAGTATTTT. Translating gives CASSLGTSGGWDTQYF.

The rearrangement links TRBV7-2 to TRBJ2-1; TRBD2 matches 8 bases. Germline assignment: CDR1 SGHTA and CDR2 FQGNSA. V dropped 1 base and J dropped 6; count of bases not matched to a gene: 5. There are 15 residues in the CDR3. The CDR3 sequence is CASSLVVAGGNEQFF. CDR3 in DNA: TGTGCCAGCAGCTTAGTGGTGGCGGGAGGCAATGAGCAGTTCTTC.

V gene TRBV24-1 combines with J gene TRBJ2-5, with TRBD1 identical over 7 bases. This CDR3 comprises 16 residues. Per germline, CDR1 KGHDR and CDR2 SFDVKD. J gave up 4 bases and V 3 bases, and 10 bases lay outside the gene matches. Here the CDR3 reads CATSDPTGEGRETQYF. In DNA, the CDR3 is TGTGCCACCAGTGATCCAACAGGGGAAGGGCGAGAGACCCAGTACTTC.

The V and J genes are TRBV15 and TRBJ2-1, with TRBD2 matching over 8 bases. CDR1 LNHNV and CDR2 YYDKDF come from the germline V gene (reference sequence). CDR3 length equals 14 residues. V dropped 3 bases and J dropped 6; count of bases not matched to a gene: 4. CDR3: CATSRASGFNEQFF. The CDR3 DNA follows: TGTGCCACCAGCAGGGCTAGCGGGTTCAATGAGCAGTTCTTC.